This passage covers 15 T cell receptor beta chains from one sample sequenced in a study of cytomegalovirus exposure and HLA in healthy donors. PCR employed 60 Vbeta and 13 Jbeta primers. This table comes from immunoSEQ multiplex PCR, and its TCRdb copy is limited to in-frame clones, with some not included. Altogether about 99,000 clones are present, nearly 80% being singletons, with the ten largest covering 5% to 6.5%. Sequencing input: PBMCs. The receptor set was obtained from a man aged 55 to 70 in good health and CMV-seropositive.

The V call is TRBV7-8, the J call TRBJ2-5, with TRBD2 matching over 8 bases. Germline CDR1 and CDR2: SGHVS and FQNEAQ. Trimming cost V 5 bases and J 5 bases; bases outside gene matches: 7. CDR3 size: 14 residues. CDR3 in amino acids: CASSLNSGAETQYF. CDR3 in DNA: TGTGCCAGCAGCCTGAATAGCGGGGCTGAGACCCAGTACTTC.

This rearrangement joins TRBV28 to TRBJ2-5; D gene uncertain. Trimming left V 5 bases short and J 7 bases short, with 8 bases between. The CDR3 is made up of 11 amino acids. CDR1 and CDR2 from the germline V gene are MDHEN and SYDVKM. CDR3: CASSETRTQYF. CDR3 coding DNA: TGTGCCAGCAGTGAGACAAGGACCCAGTACTTC. The full variable domain, rest sourced from reference TRBV28 and TRBJ2-5, is DVKVTQSSRYLVKRTGEKVFLECVQDMDHENMFWYRQDPGLGLRLIYFSYDVKMKEKGDIPEGYSVSREKKERFSLILESASTNQTSMYLCASSETRTQYFGPGTRLLVL.

Here the CDR3 DNA reads TGTGCCAGTAGTATAGATCATCGGGGGGCCTACGAGCAGTACTTC. Translated: CASSIDHRGAYEQYF. The chain uses TRBV19 and TRBJ2-7, with 7 bases that match TRBD2. CDR1 is LNHDA, CDR2 SQIVND, per germline (reference sequence). The CDR3 consists of 15 residues. The V segment lost 0 bases and the J segment 2 bases; nucleotides outside the gene matches: 4.

The gene calls are TRBV7-6 and TRBJ2-3, with a possible D match to TRBD1 (5 bases). Germline CDR1 is SGHVS and CDR2 is FNYEAQ. Trimming removed 5 bases from V and 2 bases from J, with 20 bases in between. The CDR3 sequence is 17 residues long. CDR3 sequence reads: CASSPLSGKRNTDTQYF. As DNA, the CDR3 is TGTGCCAGCAGCCCCCTCTCAGGGAAACGGAACACAGATACGCAGTATTTT.

The CDR3 bases are TGTGCCAGCAGTGGGGGACAGGGCAGCAGGGGAGGCTACACCTTC. Translated, it gives CASSGGQGSRGGYTF. The genes are TRBV2 and TRBJ1-2; 9 bases align to TRBD1. The CDR3 covers 15 residues. The germline CDR1 and CDR2 sequences are SNHLY and FYNNEI. The ends lost 4 bases at V and 8 bases at J; junction bases unmatched: 11.

This clone was detected a few times. The chain uses TRBV14 and TRBJ1-5, with 11 bases that match TRBD1. Germline CDR1 and CDR2: SGHDN and FVKESK. The CDR3 is 15 residues long. J gave up 7 bases and V 7 bases, and 9 bases lay outside the gene matches. Written as DNA, the CDR3 is TGTGCCAGCACCCTCGGAGGGACAGGGGGACAGCCCCAGCATTTT. This codes for CASTLGGTGGQPQHF. The full variable domain, its missing parts supplied by reference TRBV14 and TRBJ1-5, is EAGVTQFPSHSVIEKGQTVTLRCDPISGHDNLYWYRRVMGKEIKFLLHFVKESKQDESGMPNNRFLAERTGGTYSTLKVQPAELEDSGVYFCASTLGGTGGQPQHFGDGTRLSIL.

A single count supports this clone. The chain combines TRBV2 with TRBJ2-2, with D possibly TRBD1 on 5 matching bases. This CDR3 region has 12 residues. In germline, CDR1 is SNHLY, CDR2 FYNNEI. Trimming removed 6 bases at V and 5 bases at J, with 7 bases between. DNA for the CDR3: TGTGCCAGCAGACCAGGGACCGGGGAGCTGTTTTTT. Translated, it gives CASRPGTGELFF.

This clone was counted a single time. V and J are TRBV5-1 and TRBJ2-3; TRBD1 agrees at 9 bases. Looked up from germline, CDR1 is SGHRS and CDR2 is YFSETQ. The CDR3 sequence is 14 residues long. The ends lost 3 bases at V and 5 bases at J; junction bases unmatched: 4. CDR3 bases: TGCGCCAGCAGCTCTCCGGGACAGGGAGATACGCAGTATTTT. It encodes CASSSPGQGDTQYF.

The rearrangement joins TRBV7-9 to TRBJ2-2; TRBD1 matches 7 bases. The V and J ends lost 2 bases and 2 bases, in that order; junction bases with no gene match: 5. The germline V gene has CDR1 SEHNR and CDR2 FQNEAQ (reference sequence). The CDR3 is 16 residues long. The DNA of the CDR3 is TGTGCCAGCAGCTTAATTCAGGGGGTAAACACCGGGGAGCTGTTTTTT. Amino acids: CASSLIQGVNTGELFF.

The V and J genes are TRBV29-1 and TRBJ2-7; weak D call: TRBD2 (6 bases). Germline V gene sequence: CDR1 SQVTM, CDR2 ANQGSEA. V lost 7 bases to trimming and J lost 5 bases, with 18 bases between them. The CDR3 has 13 amino acids. This chain's CDR3 is CSGGGTFYNEQYF. The CDR3, as DNA: TGCAGCGGGGGCGGGACTTTCTACAACGAGCAGTACTTC.

V usage is TRBV7-9 and J usage is TRBJ1-1; 8 bases match TRBD1. CDR3 length: 14 amino acids. The V and J ends lost 10 bases and 1 base, in that order; junction bases with no gene match: 8. The germline gives CDR1 SEHNR, CDR2 FQNEAQ (reference sequence). The CDR3 nucleotides read TGTGCCACCTCGAGCGGGACAGGGAACACTGAAGCTTTCTTT. The encoded protein is CATSSGTGNTEAFF.

The chain carries TRBV7-8 and TRBJ1-1; no clear D gene. CDR1 SGHVS and CDR2 FQNEAQ come from the germline V gene. The CDR3 has 12 residues. The V gene lost 3 bases and the J gene lost 10 bases, with 12 bases spanning the gap. The CDR3 DNA sequence: TGTGCCAGCAGCTTCCCCGGTGGCGGAGCTTTCTTT. Its translation: CASSFPGGGAFF.

The chain combines TRBV11-2 with TRBJ1-1, with a tentative D call TRBD1 (6 bases). Between the trimmed V and J ends, which lost 1 base and 5 bases, there was a span of 11 bases. CDR3 length: 14 residues. Per germline, CDR1 SGHAT and CDR2 FQNNGV. The CDR3 nucleotides read TGTGCCAGCAGCTTAGCCGGACAGTCAACTGAAGCTTTCTTT. This encodes CASSLAGQSTEAFF.

V and J are TRBV9 and TRBJ1-1; no reliable D call. Between the trimmed V and J ends, which lost 2 bases and 3 bases, there was a span of 11 bases. This CDR3 has 14 residues. Germline V gene lookup returns CDR1 SGDLS and CDR2 YYNGEE. In DNA form, the CDR3 reads TGTGCCAGCAGCGTCGGGGTACGAGACACTGAAGCTTTCTTT. Amino acids: CASSVGVRDTEAFF.

This rearrangement joins TRBV5-1 to TRBJ2-1; 9 bases match TRBD2. The trim removed 1 base at V and 3 bases at J, leaving 5 bases unmatched. Germline assignment: CDR1 SGHRS and CDR2 YFSETQ. CDR3 length: 16 residues. The CDR3 sequence is CASSLRAGGVYNEQFF. The CDR3 DNA follows: TGCGCCAGCAGCTTGCGAGCGGGGGGAGTCTACAATGAGCAGTTCTTC.